This is a list of T cell receptor beta chains from one sample in a study of OX40 agonist ivuxolimab in advanced cancers. Profiled with immunoSEQ multiplex PCR; TCRdb holds only in-frame clones, not every one. The sample consists of around 33,000 clones, more than 75% of them appearing once. The specimen comprised CD4+ or CD8+ T cells sorted from blood, sampled in a trial of the OX40 agonist ivuxolimab. The source is an adult with an advanced solid tumor such as melanoma, head and neck, liver or kidney cancer. Both conserved end residues are trimmed from each CDR3. A D gene is named only where the DNA matches it firmly.

TRBJ2-5,TRBD2,TRBV9,ASSVESGGIKETQY
TRBJ2-2,NA,TRBV7-9,ASSSPGTTTGELF
TRBJ2-1,NA,TRBV9,ASSPLGTEQF
TRBJ2-1,NA,TRBV28,ASTGYNEQF
TRBJ1-5,TRBD1,TRBV18,ASSPQSGTGNFHSNQPQH
TRBJ1-1,NA,TRBV5-5,ASSLWAPNTEAF
TRBJ2-1,NA,TRBV9,ASSVLADSYNEQF
TRBJ1-6,NA,TRBV27,ASTAGNYNSPLH
TRBJ2-1,TRBD2,TRBV9,ASTLGTSSFARQF
TRBJ2-1,TRBD2,TRBV19,ASSIVLAGENEQF
TRBJ1-1,NA,TRBV5-1,ASRAGTGTEAF
TRBJ2-1,TRBD2,TRBV9,ASSLKGGLAGGFSYNEQF
TRBJ1-4,NA,TRBV7-2,ASSLRGEPTNEKLF
TRBJ1-1,TRBD1,TRBV6-6,ASSLSRGVNTEAF
TRBJ1-1,TRBD1,TRBV18,ASSYSSTGGRNTEAF
TRBJ1-2,NA,TRBV6-1,ASSGTGVGSGSGYT
TRBJ1-6,TRBD1,TRBV10-2,ASSGDRMRDSPLH
TRBJ1-3,NA,TRBV7-3,ASSPTVKGNTIY
TRBJ2-2,TRBD1,TRBV13,ASSSRTGVTPGELF
TRBJ1-2,TRBD1,TRBV28,ASSQDRRRSYGYT
TRBJ2-7,TRBD2,TRBV6-5,ASSYASGYEQY
TRBJ2-2,NA,TRBV9,ASNDRLTGELF
TRBJ2-2,NA,TRBV11-1,AVLRETGELF
TRBJ1-2,NA,TRBV7-3,ASSLIRTANYGYT
TRBJ2-1,TRBD1,TRBV15,ATSIGTATGGFDEQF
TRBJ1-1,NA,TRBV4-1,ASSLNTEAF
TRBJ1-1,NA,TRBV19,ASSIRLSSNTEAF
TRBJ2-5,TRBD2,TRBV9,ASSASGGAATQY
TRBJ1-4,NA,TRBV9,ASSAGTLDEKLF
TRBJ2-3,NA,TRBV7-2,ASSYGGTDTQY
TRBJ2-7,NA,TRBV28,ASSLDHYEQY
TRBJ2-7,NA,TRBV9,ASSVETDYEQY
TRBJ1-2,TRBD1,TRBV7-9,ASSFGTGDGYT
TRBJ2-1,TRBD2,TRBV27,ASSMTSGNYNEQF
TRBJ2-1,NA,TRBV28,ASSLFSGSSYNEQF
TRBJ1-1,NA,TRBV14,ASRRTLNTEAF
TRBJ1-1,NA,TRBV9,ASSAGVVTEAF
TRBJ2-2,TRBD1,TRBV28,ASSFYRGSGELF
TRBJ1-3,NA,TRBV4-1,ASSQDWAVGNTIY
TRBJ2-7,NA,TRBV7-2,ASSFFPGSYEQY
TRBJ2-5,TRBD1,TRBV2,ASSEEEDRGQETQY
TRBJ1-1,TRBD1,TRBV6-5,ASTGGTEAF
TRBJ2-5,TRBD2,TRBV5-4,ASSPWGGQETQY
TRBJ2-7,NA,TRBV7-9,ASSTGTAYEQY
TRBJ1-2,NA,TRBV6-1,ASSEYRDNDGYT
TRBJ2-7,TRBD2,TRBV6-5,ATSGLAIHEQY
TRBJ2-7,NA,TRBV5-5,ASSLQITYEQY
TRBJ2-4,NA,TRBV9,ASSPSKNVGNIQY
TRBJ2-3,NA,TRBV2,ASTEGDTQY
TRBJ2-1,NA,TRBV27,ASRPTGLWQQF
TRBJ2-6,NA,TRBV4-3,ASSRGTPGLRSSGANVLT
TRBJ2-3,NA,TRBV15,ATRLDRNTDTQY
TRBJ2-3,NA,TRBV29-1,SVGGADTQY
TRBJ1-2,TRBD1,TRBV13,ASSLGRGQDYGYT
TRBJ1-1,NA,TRBV4-1,ASSLENTEAF
TRBJ1-5,NA,TRBV4-3,ASSPLLEVGNQPQH
TRBJ1-4,NA,TRBV30,AWSVLAGPNEKLF
TRBJ1-1,NA,TRBV5-1,ASSFTEGTEAF
TRBJ2-7,TRBD2,TRBV5-5,ASSPGGYEQY